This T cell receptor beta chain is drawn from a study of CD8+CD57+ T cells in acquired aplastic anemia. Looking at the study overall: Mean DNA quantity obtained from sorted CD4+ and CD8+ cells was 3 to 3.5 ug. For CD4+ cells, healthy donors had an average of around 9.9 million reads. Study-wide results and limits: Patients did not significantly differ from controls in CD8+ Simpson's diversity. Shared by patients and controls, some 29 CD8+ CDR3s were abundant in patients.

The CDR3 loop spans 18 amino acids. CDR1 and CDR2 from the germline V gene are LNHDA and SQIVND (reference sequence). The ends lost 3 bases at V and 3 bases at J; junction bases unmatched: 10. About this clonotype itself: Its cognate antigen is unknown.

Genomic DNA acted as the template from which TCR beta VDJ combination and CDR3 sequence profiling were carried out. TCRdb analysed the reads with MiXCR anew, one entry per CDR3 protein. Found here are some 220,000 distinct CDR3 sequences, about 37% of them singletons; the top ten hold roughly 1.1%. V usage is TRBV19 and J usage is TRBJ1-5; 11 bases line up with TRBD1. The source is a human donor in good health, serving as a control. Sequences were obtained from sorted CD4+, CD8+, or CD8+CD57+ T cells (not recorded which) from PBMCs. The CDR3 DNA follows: TGTGCCAGTAGTATGCCCCCCCGGACAGGGGGCCTCAATCAGCCCCAGCATTTT. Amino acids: CASSMPPRTGGLNQPQHF.